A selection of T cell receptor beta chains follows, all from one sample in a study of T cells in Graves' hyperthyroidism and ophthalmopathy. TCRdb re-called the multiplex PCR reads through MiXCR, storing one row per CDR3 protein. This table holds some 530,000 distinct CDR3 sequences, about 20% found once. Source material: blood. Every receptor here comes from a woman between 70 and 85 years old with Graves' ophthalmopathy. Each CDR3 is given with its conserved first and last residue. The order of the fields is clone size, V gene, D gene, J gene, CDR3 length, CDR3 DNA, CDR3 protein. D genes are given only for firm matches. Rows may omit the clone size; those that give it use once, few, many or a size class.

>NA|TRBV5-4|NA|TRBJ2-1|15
TGTGCCAGCAGCTTCGGTCTGAGCTCCTACAATGAGCAGTTCTTC
CASSFGLSSYNEQFF
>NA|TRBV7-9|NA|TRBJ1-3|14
TGTGCCAGCAGCCCTCCTGCCTCTGGAAACACCATATATTTT
CASSPPASGNTIYF
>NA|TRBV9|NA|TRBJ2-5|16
TGTGCCAGCAGCGTAGGACATACAGGAGGCCAAGAGACCCAGTACTTC
CASSVGHTGGQETQYF
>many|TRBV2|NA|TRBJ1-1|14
TGTGCCAGCACCTATAGGGGAGAAGGCACTGAAGCTTTCTTT
CASTYRGEGTEAFF
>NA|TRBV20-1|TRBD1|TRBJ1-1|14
TGCAGTGCTCCCAGACAGGGGATAAACACTGAAGCTTTCTTT
CSAPRQGINTEAFF
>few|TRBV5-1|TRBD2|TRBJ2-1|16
TGCGCCAGCAGCTTGACTAGCGGGATATCCCCCAATGAGCAGTTCTTC
CASSLTSGISPNEQFF
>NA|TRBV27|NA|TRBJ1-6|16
TGTGCCAGCAGTTTGGGTAGTAAAGGATTCAATTCACCCCTCCACTTT
CASSLGSKGFNSPLHF
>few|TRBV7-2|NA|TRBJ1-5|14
TGTGCCAGCAGCCCCGACAGGATCGGTCAGCCCCAGCATTTT
CASSPDRIGQPQHF
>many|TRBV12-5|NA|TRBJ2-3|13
TGTGCTAGTGGAAAGGGGACGACAGATACGCAGTATTTT
CASGKGTTDTQYF
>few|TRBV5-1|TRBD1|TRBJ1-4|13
TGCGCCAGCCAGACAGGGGTTAATGAAAAACTGTTTTTT
CASQTGVNEKLFF